This TCR beta chain is drawn from a study of PD-1 blockade in classical Hodgkin lymphoma. As for time point: newly diagnosed, previously untreated cHL patient sample. Some clones are missing from TCRdb's copy, which holds only in-frame ones; the method was immunoSEQ multiplex PCR. The sample comprises 20,000 to 25,000 clones, approximately 94% of which are singletons, and over 4.5% rests with the top ten. Germline CDR1 LGHNA, CDR2 YSLEER. The CDR3 has 14 residues. V dropped 1 base and J dropped 8 bases, with 11 bases sitting between them. This clonotype was obtained from a human donor with classical Hodgkin lymphoma. Sample: peripheral blood mononuclear cells (PBMCs). The chain is built from TRBV4-3 and TRBJ1-4; D gene unclear. The CDR3 spells CASSQVEGGEKLFF. CDR3 bases: TGCGCCAGCAGCCAAGTTGAGGGTGGAGAAAAACTGTTTTTT.